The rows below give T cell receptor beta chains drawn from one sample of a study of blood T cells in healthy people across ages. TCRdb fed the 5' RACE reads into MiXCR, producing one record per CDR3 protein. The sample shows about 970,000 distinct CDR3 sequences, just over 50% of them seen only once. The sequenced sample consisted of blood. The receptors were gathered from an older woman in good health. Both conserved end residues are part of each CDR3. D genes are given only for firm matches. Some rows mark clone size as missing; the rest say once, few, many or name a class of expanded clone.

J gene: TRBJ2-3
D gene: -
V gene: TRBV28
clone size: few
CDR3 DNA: TGTGCCAGCAGCCCGAGCTGGTCCAGGGTCCCCGGTACGCAGTATTTT
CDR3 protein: CASSPSWSRVPGTQYF

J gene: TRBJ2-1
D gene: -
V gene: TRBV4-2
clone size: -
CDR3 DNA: TGTGCCAGCAGCCGACAGGACCTCTCCTACAATGAGCAGTTCTTC
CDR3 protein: CASSRQDLSYNEQFF

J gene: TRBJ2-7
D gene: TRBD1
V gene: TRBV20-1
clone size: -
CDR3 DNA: TGCAGTGCTAGAGATCCGGCGACAGGGGGGCACGAGCAGTACTTC
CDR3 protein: CSARDPATGGHEQYF

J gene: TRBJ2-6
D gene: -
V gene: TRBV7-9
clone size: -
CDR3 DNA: TGTGCCAGCAGCATACCACGGGGGTATGGGGCCAACGTCCTGACTTTC
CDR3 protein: CASSIPRGYGANVLTF

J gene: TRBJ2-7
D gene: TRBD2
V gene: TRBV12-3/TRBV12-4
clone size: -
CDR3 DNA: TGTGCCAGCAGTTTTGGGGGGGGGGGATTCTACGAGCAGTACTTC
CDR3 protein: CASSFGGGGFYEQYF

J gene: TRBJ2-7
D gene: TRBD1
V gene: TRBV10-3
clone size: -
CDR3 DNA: TGTGCCATCGGGACAGGGCTGAACCACGAGCAGTACTTC
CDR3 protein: CAIGTGLNHEQYF

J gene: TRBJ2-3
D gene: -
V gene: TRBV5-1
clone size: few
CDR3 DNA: TGCGCCAGCAGCTTGGATGGCAGTAACACAGATACGCAGTATTTT
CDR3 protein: CASSLDGSNTDTQYF

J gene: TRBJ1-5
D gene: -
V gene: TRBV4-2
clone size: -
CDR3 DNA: TGTGCCAGCAGCCAAGATTGGGGCAGGGATCAGCCCCAGCATTTT
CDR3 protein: CASSQDWGRDQPQHF

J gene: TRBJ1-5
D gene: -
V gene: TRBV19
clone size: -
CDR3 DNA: TGTGCCAGTAGTATAAAAACGGACAGCCCTTCGCATTTT
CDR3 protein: CASSIKTDSPSHF

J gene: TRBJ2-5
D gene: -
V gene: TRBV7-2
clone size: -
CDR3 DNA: TGTGCCAGCAGGCTGGACTCGTACCAAGAGACCCAGTACTTC
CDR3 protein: CASRLDSYQETQYF

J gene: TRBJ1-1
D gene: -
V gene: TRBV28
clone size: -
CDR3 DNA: TGTGCCAGCCTTTCCCCCTACACTGAAGCTTTCTTT
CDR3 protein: CASLSPYTEAFF

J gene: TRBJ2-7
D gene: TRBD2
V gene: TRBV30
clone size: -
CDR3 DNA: TGTGCCTGGACTCGCGGGAGGGCCCTCTACGAGCAGTACTTC
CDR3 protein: CAWTRGRALYEQYF

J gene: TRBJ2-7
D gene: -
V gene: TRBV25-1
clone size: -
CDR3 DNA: TGTGCCAGCATAGCGCTTGGGACCGGCGGAGAGCAGTACTTC
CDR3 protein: CASIALGTGGEQYF

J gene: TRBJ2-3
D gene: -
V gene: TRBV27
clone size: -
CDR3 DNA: TGTGTCAGCAGCCACGGTGCAGGGAAACCGGATACGCAGTATTTT
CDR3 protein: CVSSHGAGKPDTQYF

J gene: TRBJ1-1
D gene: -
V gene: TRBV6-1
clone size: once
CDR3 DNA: TGTGCCAGCAGGCCCTCTACAGGATTGAACACTGAAGCTTTCTTT
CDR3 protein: CASRPSTGLNTEAFF

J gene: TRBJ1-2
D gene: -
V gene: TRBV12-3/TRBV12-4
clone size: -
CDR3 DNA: TGTGCCAGCAGTTCCCCCCTCAATTATGGCTACACCTTC
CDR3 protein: CASSSPLNYGYTF

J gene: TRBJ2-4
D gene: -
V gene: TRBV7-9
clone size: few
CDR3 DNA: TGTGCCAGCAGTTTAGACCGCGGGCGGGAGTACTTC
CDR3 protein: CASSLDRGREYF

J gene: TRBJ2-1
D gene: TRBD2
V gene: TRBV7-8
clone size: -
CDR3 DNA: TGTGCCAGCAGTTCTCGGCTAGCGGGAGGCTGGGTGACCAATGAGCAGTTCTTC
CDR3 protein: CASSSRLAGGWVTNEQFF

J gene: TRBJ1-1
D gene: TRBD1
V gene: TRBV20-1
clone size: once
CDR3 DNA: TGCAGTGCAATGACAGGGGGAAACACTGAAGCTTTCTTT
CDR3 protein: CSAMTGGNTEAFF

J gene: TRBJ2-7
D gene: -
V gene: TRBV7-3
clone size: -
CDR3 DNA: TGTGCCAGCAGCCCAGCGGTTGGGTACGAGCAGTACTTC
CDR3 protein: CASSPAVGYEQYF

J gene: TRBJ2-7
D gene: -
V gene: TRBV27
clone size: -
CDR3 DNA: TGTGCCAGCGGCAGGGGCAGAAACTCCTACGAGCAGTACTTC
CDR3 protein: CASGRGRNSYEQYF

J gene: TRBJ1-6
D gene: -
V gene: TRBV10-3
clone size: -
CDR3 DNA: TGTGCCATCAGTGATAGGGCAGGGGTATCACCCCTCCACTTT
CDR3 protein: CAISDRAGVSPLHF

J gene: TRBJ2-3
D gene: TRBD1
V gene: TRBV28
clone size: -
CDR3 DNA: TGTGCCAGCAGTTTTCTGGTGACAGGGGGAACAGATACGCAGTATTTT
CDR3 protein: CASSFLVTGGTDTQYF

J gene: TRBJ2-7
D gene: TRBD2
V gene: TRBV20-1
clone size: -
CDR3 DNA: TGCAGTGCTAGGACTAGCGGGAGGGCTGTCAGCGAGCAGTACTTC
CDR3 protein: CSARTSGRAVSEQYF

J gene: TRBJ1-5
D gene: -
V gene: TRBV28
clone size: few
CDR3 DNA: TGTGCCAGCAGTTTCGGGACAACAATCAAGCCCCAGCATTTT
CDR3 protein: CASSFGTTIKPQHF

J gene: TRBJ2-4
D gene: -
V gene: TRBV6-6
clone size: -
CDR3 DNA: TGTGCCAGCAGTCTGGACGGCATTCAGTACTTC
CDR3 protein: CASSLDGIQYF

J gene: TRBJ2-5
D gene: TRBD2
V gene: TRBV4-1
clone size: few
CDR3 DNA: TGCGCCAGCAGCCAGCGGACTAGCGGCAAACACCAAGAGACCCAGTACTTC
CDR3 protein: CASSQRTSGKHQETQYF

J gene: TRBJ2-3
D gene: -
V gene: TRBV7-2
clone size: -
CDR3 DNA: TGTGCCAGCAGCCCGCCAGTTAGCGCCACAGATACGCAGTATTTT
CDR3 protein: CASSPPVSATDTQYF

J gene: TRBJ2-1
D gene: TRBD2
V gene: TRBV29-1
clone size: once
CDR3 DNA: TGCGGCGTTGGGCTAGCGGGACACAATGAGCAGTTCTTC
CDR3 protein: CGVGLAGHNEQFF

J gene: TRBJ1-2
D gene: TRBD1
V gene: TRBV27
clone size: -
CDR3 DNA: TGTGCCAGCAAACTACAGGGGGGACGGAGCTATGGCTACACCTTC
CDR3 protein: CASKLQGGRSYGYTF

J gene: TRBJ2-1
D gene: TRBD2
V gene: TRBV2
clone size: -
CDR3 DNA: TGTGCCAGCAGGGGGGTCGCGGGAGGGATGAAAAAGTTCTTC
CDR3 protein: CASRGVAGGMKKFF

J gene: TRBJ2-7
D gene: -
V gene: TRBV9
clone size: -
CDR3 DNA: TGTGCCAGCAGCGTAGGAGGGGTTCTCTACGAGCAGTACTTC
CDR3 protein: CASSVGGVLYEQYF

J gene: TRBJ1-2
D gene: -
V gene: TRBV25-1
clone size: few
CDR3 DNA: TGTGCCAGCAGTGATGGAAGGGGAGGGAACTATGGCTACACCTTC
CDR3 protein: CASSDGRGGNYGYTF

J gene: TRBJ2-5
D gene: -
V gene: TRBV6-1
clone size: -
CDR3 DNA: TGTGCCAGCAGTGAGGGGACAAGCTTGGAGACCCAGTACTTC
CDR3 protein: CASSEGTSLETQYF

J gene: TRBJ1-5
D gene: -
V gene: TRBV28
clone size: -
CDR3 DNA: TGTGCCAGCCTCAGGGGTGGCAATCAGCCCCAGCATTTT
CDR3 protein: CASLRGGNQPQHF

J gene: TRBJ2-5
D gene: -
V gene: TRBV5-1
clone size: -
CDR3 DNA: TGTGCCAGCAGTCCCGGTCCCCAAGAGACCCAGTACTTC
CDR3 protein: CASSPGPQETQYF